The 2 T cell receptor beta chains in this list originate from one sample, sequenced in a study of cytomegalovirus exposure and HLA in healthy donors. It was with 60 Vbeta and 13 Jbeta primers that the PCR ran. Assay used: immunoSEQ multiplex PCR; TCRdb lists only in-frame clones, some missing. The data show around 87,000 clones, about 70% seen once. Sequencing used PBMCs. These receptors originate from a middle-aged man in good health and CMV-seronegative.

This clone turned up a few times. The genes are TRBV7-3 and TRBJ2-1; tentative D call: TRBD2 (6 bases). The CDR3 runs to 15 residues. V lost 3 bases and J lost 7, with 16 bases in between. The germline V gene has CDR1 SGHTA and CDR2 FQGTGA. The CDR3 reads CASSFDRGKLNEQFF. In DNA, the CDR3 is TGTGCCAGCAGCTTTGATCGGGGGAAACTTAATGAGCAGTTCTTC.

This sequence joins TRBV4-3 and TRBJ1-5, with a possible D match to TRBD1 (6 bases). The CDR3 runs 14 residues. Germline V gives CDR1 LGHNA, CDR2 YSLEER. The V end was cut by 6 bases, the J end by 6 bases, with 15 bases between. Here the CDR3 reads CASSDGQRGQPQHF. The CDR3 DNA reads TGCGCCAGCAGTGACGGACAGAGGGGTCAGCCCCAGCATTTT.